These T cell receptor beta chains were read from a single sample in a study of blood T cell repertoires in COVID-19. Measured with immunoSEQ multiplex PCR; TCRdb has only the in-frame clones, and not every one. The data contain 350,000 or so clones, roughly 87% of them singletons. The source material was peripheral blood. These receptors were taken from a woman in her sixties or seventies with COVID-19, enrolled during active disease. Each CDR3 is given with its conserved first and last residue. D genes are given only for firm matches. For some rows the clone size is stated as once, few or many, or as a class when expanded; others skip it.

v_call: TRBV28
cdr3_length: 11
d_call: NA
clone_size: NA
j_call: TRBJ1-2
cdr3_aa: CASYQGRGYTF
cdr3_nt: TGTGCCAGTTATCAGGGGCGAGGCTACACCTTC

v_call: TRBV3-1/TRBV3-2
cdr3_length: 13
d_call: NA
clone_size: NA
j_call: TRBJ1-2
cdr3_aa: CASSQNGGYGYTF
cdr3_nt: TGTGCCAGCAGCCAGAACGGGGGTTATGGCTACACCTTC

v_call: TRBV19
cdr3_length: 14
d_call: TRBD1
clone_size: NA
j_call: TRBJ1-2
cdr3_aa: CASRFQGVVYGYTF
cdr3_nt: TGTGCCAGTAGATTCCAGGGGGTTGTCTATGGCTACACCTTC

v_call: TRBV6-6
cdr3_length: 14
d_call: NA
clone_size: NA
j_call: TRBJ1-1
cdr3_aa: CASSYQGDHTEAFF
cdr3_nt: TGTGCCAGCAGTTATCAAGGGGATCACACTGAAGCTTTCTTT

v_call: TRBV28
cdr3_length: 11
d_call: NA
clone_size: NA
j_call: TRBJ2-7
cdr3_aa: CASSPENEQYF
cdr3_nt: TGTGCCAGCAGCCCCGAGAACGAGCAGTACTTC

v_call: TRBV9
cdr3_length: 13
d_call: NA
clone_size: NA
j_call: TRBJ1-1
cdr3_aa: CASSVELSTEAFF
cdr3_nt: TGTGCCAGCAGCGTAGAATTGAGCACTGAAGCTTTCTTT

v_call: TRBV6-6
cdr3_length: 14
d_call: TRBD1
clone_size: NA
j_call: TRBJ1-1
cdr3_aa: CASSTQGANTEAFF
cdr3_nt: TGTGCCAGCAGTACACAGGGGGCGAACACTGAAGCTTTCTTT

v_call: TRBV24-1
cdr3_length: 16
d_call: TRBD2
clone_size: NA
j_call: TRBJ2-2
cdr3_aa: CATSDPAGGAGGELFF
cdr3_nt: TGTGCCACCAGTGATCCCGCCGGGGGGGCCGGCGGGGAGCTGTTTTTT

v_call: TRBV11-3
cdr3_length: 16
d_call: TRBD2
clone_size: NA
j_call: TRBJ2-1
cdr3_aa: CASSPDSGLAGNEQFF
cdr3_nt: TGTGCCAGCAGCCCCGATTCGGGACTAGCGGGCAATGAGCAGTTCTTC

v_call: TRBV7-8
cdr3_length: 15
d_call: NA
clone_size: NA
j_call: TRBJ1-4
cdr3_aa: CASRGTVATNEKLFF
cdr3_nt: TGTGCCAGCCGGGGGACGGTTGCAACTAATGAAAAACTGTTTTTT

v_call: TRBV6-5
cdr3_length: 14
d_call: NA
clone_size: NA
j_call: TRBJ1-3
cdr3_aa: CASRVGRGGNTIYF
cdr3_nt: TGTGCCAGCAGGGTAGGGAGAGGAGGAAACACCATATATTTT

v_call: TRBV2
cdr3_length: 13
d_call: NA
clone_size: NA
j_call: TRBJ1-2
cdr3_aa: CASTIRQSDGYTF
cdr3_nt: TGTGCCAGCACCATCAGGCAGTCCGATGGCTACACCTTC

v_call: TRBV7-8
cdr3_length: 15
d_call: TRBD1
clone_size: NA
j_call: TRBJ1-2
cdr3_aa: CASSLIGQGIVSWTF
cdr3_nt: TGTGCCAGCAGCTTAATAGGACAGGGTATTGTGTCTTGGACCTTC

v_call: TRBV4-2
cdr3_length: 14
d_call: NA
clone_size: few
j_call: TRBJ1-5
cdr3_aa: CASSQEGAGQPQHF
cdr3_nt: TGTGCCAGCAGCCAAGAAGGTGCGGGCCAGCCCCAGCATTTT

v_call: TRBV10-3
cdr3_length: 13
d_call: NA
clone_size: NA
j_call: TRBJ2-7
cdr3_aa: CAISLQATYEQYF
cdr3_nt: TGTGCCATCAGCCTACAGGCCACCTACGAGCAGTACTTC

v_call: TRBV19
cdr3_length: 10
d_call: NA
clone_size: once
j_call: TRBJ1-2
cdr3_aa: CASYGYGYTF
cdr3_nt: TGTGCCTCTTACGGGTATGGCTACACCTTC

v_call: TRBV7-9
cdr3_length: 15
d_call: NA
clone_size: NA
j_call: TRBJ1-5
cdr3_aa: CASSLGSHGNQPQHF
cdr3_nt: TGTGCCAGCAGCTTAGGGAGTCATGGCAATCAGCCCCAGCATTTT

v_call: TRBV9
cdr3_length: 14
d_call: NA
clone_size: NA
j_call: TRBJ1-5
cdr3_aa: CASSVGGGSQPQHF
cdr3_nt: TGTGCCAGCAGCGTCGGTGGTGGGAGTCAGCCCCAGCATTTT

v_call: TRBV28
cdr3_length: 16
d_call: TRBD1
clone_size: NA
j_call: TRBJ2-5
cdr3_aa: CASSLSPNRGRETQYF
cdr3_nt: TGTGCCAGCAGTTTATCCCCGAACAGGGGGCGTGAGACCCAGTACTTC

v_call: TRBV4-1
cdr3_length: 14
d_call: NA
clone_size: NA
j_call: TRBJ1-1
cdr3_aa: CASSQDPRDTEAFF
cdr3_nt: TGCGCCAGCAGCCAAGACCCGAGGGACACTGAAGCTTTCTTT

v_call: TRBV30
cdr3_length: 13
d_call: NA
clone_size: once
j_call: TRBJ2-5
cdr3_aa: CAWSVGQWETQYF
cdr3_nt: TGTGCCTGGAGTGTCGGACAGTGGGAGACCCAGTACTTC

v_call: TRBV6-5
cdr3_length: 15
d_call: NA
clone_size: few
j_call: TRBJ1-2
cdr3_aa: CASSSRNRVGYGYTF
cdr3_nt: TGTGCCAGCAGTTCTCGGAACAGGGTGGGCTATGGCTACACCTTC

v_call: TRBV6-5
cdr3_length: 14
d_call: NA
clone_size: NA
j_call: TRBJ1-2
cdr3_aa: CASSRPGGGYGYTF
cdr3_nt: TGTGCCAGCAGTCGGCCGGGGGGCGGCTATGGCTACACCTTC

v_call: TRBV4-2
cdr3_length: 17
d_call: NA
clone_size: NA
j_call: TRBJ1-4
cdr3_aa: CASSPWGGARRNEKLFF
cdr3_nt: TGTGCCAGCAGCCCCTGGGGGGGGGCAAGGAGAAATGAAAAACTGTTTTTT

v_call: TRBV18
cdr3_length: 14
d_call: NA
clone_size: NA
j_call: TRBJ1-1
cdr3_aa: CASSPNHRNTEAFF
cdr3_nt: TGTGCCAGCTCACCAAATCACAGGAACACTGAAGCTTTCTTT

v_call: TRBV28
cdr3_length: 13
d_call: NA
clone_size: NA
j_call: TRBJ1-4
cdr3_aa: CASSFPVSRKLFF
cdr3_nt: TGTGCCAGCAGTTTCCCCGTATCTAGAAAACTGTTTTTT

v_call: TRBV18
cdr3_length: 14
d_call: NA
clone_size: NA
j_call: TRBJ1-1
cdr3_aa: CASSLSGGNTEAFF
cdr3_nt: TGTGCCAGCTCCTTGTCGGGGGGGAACACTGAAGCTTTCTTT

v_call: TRBV11-2
cdr3_length: 17
d_call: TRBD2
clone_size: NA
j_call: TRBJ2-3
cdr3_aa: CASSIGASGEARNTQYF
cdr3_nt: TGTGCCAGCAGCATCGGGGCTAGCGGGGAGGCTAGGAATACGCAGTATTTT

v_call: TRBV6-5
cdr3_length: 16
d_call: NA
clone_size: many
j_call: TRBJ1-2
cdr3_aa: CASSYGEGDNYYGYTF
cdr3_nt: TGTGCCAGCAGTTATGGGGAGGGAGACAACTACTATGGCTACACCTTC

v_call: TRBV28
cdr3_length: 13
d_call: NA
clone_size: few
j_call: TRBJ1-2
cdr3_aa: CASSPPGNYGYTF
cdr3_nt: TGTGCCAGCAGTCCCCCGGGGAACTATGGCTACACCTTC

v_call: TRBV28
cdr3_length: 15
d_call: NA
clone_size: few
j_call: TRBJ1-5
cdr3_aa: CASRPDSSLYWPQHF
cdr3_nt: TGTGCCAGCAGACCGGACAGTTCCCTATATTGGCCCCAGCATTTT

v_call: TRBV12-3/TRBV12-4
cdr3_length: 13
d_call: NA
clone_size: NA
j_call: TRBJ1-3
cdr3_aa: CASSFLSGNTIYF
cdr3_nt: TGTGCCAGCAGTTTCCTCTCTGGAAACACCATATATTTT

v_call: TRBV13
cdr3_length: 15
d_call: NA
clone_size: NA
j_call: TRBJ1-3
cdr3_aa: CASSLDSSSGNTIYF
cdr3_nt: TGTGCCAGCAGCTTAGACTCGAGCTCTGGAAACACCATATATTTT

v_call: TRBV19
cdr3_length: 15
d_call: NA
clone_size: NA
j_call: TRBJ1-5
cdr3_aa: CASSLGDVSNQPQHF
cdr3_nt: TGTGCCAGTAGTCTGGGCGACGTGAGCAATCAGCCCCAGCATTTT

v_call: TRBV30
cdr3_length: 11
d_call: NA
clone_size: NA
j_call: TRBJ1-1
cdr3_aa: CAWSRGTEAFF
cdr3_nt: TGTGCCTGGAGTAGAGGCACTGAAGCTTTCTTT

v_call: TRBV28
cdr3_length: 12
d_call: NA
clone_size: NA
j_call: TRBJ1-6
cdr3_aa: CASSSVNSPLHF
cdr3_nt: TGTGCCAGCAGCTCCGTTAATTCACCCCTCCACTTT

v_call: TRBV18
cdr3_length: 12
d_call: TRBD1
clone_size: NA
j_call: TRBJ2-1
cdr3_aa: CASSPMTGEQFF
cdr3_nt: TGTGCCAGCTCACCAATGACAGGGGAACAGTTCTTC

v_call: TRBV19
cdr3_length: 13
d_call: NA
clone_size: NA
j_call: TRBJ1-6
cdr3_aa: CASSQQYNSPLHF
cdr3_nt: TGTGCCAGTAGTCAACAATATAATTCACCCCTCCACTTT

v_call: TRBV7-9
cdr3_length: 16
d_call: NA
clone_size: once
j_call: TRBJ2-4
cdr3_aa: CASSLHRDIAKNIQYF
cdr3_nt: TGTGCCAGCAGCTTGCACCGGGACATAGCCAAAAACATTCAGTACTTC

v_call: TRBV19
cdr3_length: 14
d_call: NA
clone_size: NA
j_call: TRBJ1-1
cdr3_aa: CASSMAQGHTEAFF
cdr3_nt: TGTGCCAGTAGTATGGCACAGGGACACACTGAAGCTTTCTTT

v_call: TRBV20-1
cdr3_length: 15
d_call: TRBD1
clone_size: NA
j_call: TRBJ1-5
cdr3_aa: CSASGTAFSNQPQHF
cdr3_nt: TGCAGTGCTAGTGGGACAGCCTTTAGCAATCAGCCCCAGCATTTT

v_call: TRBV11-2
cdr3_length: 15
d_call: TRBD1
clone_size: NA
j_call: TRBJ1-1
cdr3_aa: CASSLAGGRNTEAFF
cdr3_nt: TGTGCCAGCAGCTTAGCAGGGGGCCGTAACACTGAAGCTTTCTTT

v_call: TRBV7-2
cdr3_length: 13
d_call: NA
clone_size: NA
j_call: TRBJ2-7
cdr3_aa: CASSLYAVSEQYF
cdr3_nt: TGTGCCAGCAGCTTATATGCGGTCTCCGAGCAGTACTTC

v_call: TRBV7-3
cdr3_length: 16
d_call: TRBD1
clone_size: NA
j_call: TRBJ2-2
cdr3_aa: CASSLHQGARTGELFF
cdr3_nt: TGTGCCAGCAGCTTACACCAGGGGGCGCGAACCGGGGAGCTGTTTTTT

v_call: TRBV19
cdr3_length: 13
d_call: TRBD1
clone_size: NA
j_call: TRBJ1-2
cdr3_aa: CASSTSWTGDGTF
cdr3_nt: TGTGCCAGTAGTACCTCTTGGACAGGGGACGGCACCTTC

v_call: TRBV5-1
cdr3_length: 16
d_call: TRBD1
clone_size: NA
j_call: TRBJ1-4
cdr3_aa: CASSLGRGPDKEKLFF
cdr3_nt: TGCGCCAGCAGCTTGGGCAGGGGGCCGGACAAAGAAAAACTGTTTTTT